Shown below are 11 T cell receptor beta chains from a single sample sequenced in a study of CD8 T cells in ankylosing spondylitis. Using its own MiXCR run on the 5' RACE reads, TCRdb lists one record per CDR3 protein. This table holds around 770,000 distinct CDR3 sequences, about 11% found once. Whole-study findings and limits: Blood from ankylosing spondylitis patients appeared to carry a characteristic roughly eight-variant TCR beta motif.

The antigens these receptors bind are not known. Sequenced input: blood, either unsorted or a sorted T cell fraction (not recorded which). Source of these receptors: a male donor with ankylosing spondylitis.

This clonotype has at least ten counts. The chain is built from TRBV4-3 and TRBJ1-5; D is uncertain. Germline V gene sequence: CDR1 LGHNA, CDR2 YSLEER. The CDR3 sequence is 14 residues long. Trimming shortened V by 3 bases and J by 7 bases, and 13 bases separated the two germline ends. DNA of the CDR3: TGCGCCAGCAGCCAGGACTACAAGTGCCAGCCCCAGCATTTT. Protein: CASSQDYKCQPQHF.

This clonotype was seen a few times. This sequence joins TRBV20-1 and TRBJ2-5, with 13 bases that match TRBD2. Germline CDR1 is DFQATT and CDR2 is SNEGSKA (reference sequence). The CDR3 loop spans 16 amino acids. V gave up 5 bases and J gave up 5 bases; unmatched junction bases: 11. For the CDR3, the DNA is TGCAGTGCTCACACTACTAGCGGGGGGGCCTTGGAGACCCAGTACTTC. Amino acid sequence: CSAHTTSGGALETQYF.

There are a few counts of this clonotype. The V call is TRBV6-2 or TRBV6-3, the J call TRBJ1-2; a weak D match, TRBD1 (5 bases). V lost 5 bases to trimming and J lost 5 bases, with 12 bases between them. The CDR3 contains 13 residues. Germline CDR1 MNHEY, CDR2 SVGEGT. The CDR3 sequence is CASSPGLFYGYTF. Here the CDR3 DNA reads TGTGCCAGCAGTCCAGGGTTATTTTATGGCTACACCTTC.

This clonotype was seen a handful of times. V is TRBV20-1 and J is TRBJ2-7, with TRBD1 as a possible D gene (5 bases). Germline V gene lookup returns CDR1 DFQATT and CDR2 SNEGSKA (reference sequence). The CDR3 length is 13 residues. V was trimmed by 7 bases and J by 0 bases, leaving 13 bases between them. Here the CDR3 DNA reads TGCAGTGGTTATAAGGACACCTCCTACGAGCAGTACTTC. Translation: CSGYKDTSYEQYF.

This chain joins TRBV20-1 and TRBJ2-1, with a tentative D call TRBD2 (6 bases). Trimming shortened V by 0 bases and J by 7 bases, and 16 bases separated the two germline ends. CDR1 and CDR2 (germline): DFQATT, SNEGSKA (reference sequence). This CDR3 comprises 15 residues. The CDR3 sequence is CSARDSSGAGNEQFF. The CDR3 region has the DNA TGCAGTGCTAGAGATTCATCGGGAGCTGGGAATGAGCAGTTCTTC.

This clonotype occurred many times. The chain's CDR3 is CSAREGTTEAFF. CDR3 sequence (DNA): TGCAGTGCTAGAGAAGGGACGACTGAAGCTTTCTTT. This chain joins TRBV20-1 and TRBJ1-1; weak D call: TRBD1 (5 bases). Germline V CDR1 and CDR2: DFQATT, SNEGSKA (reference sequence). The CDR3 sequence is 12 residues long. Trimming cost V 0 bases and J 5 bases, with 7 bases left between them.

This clonotype was counted ten times or more. The V call is TRBV7-2, the J call TRBJ1-2; D ambiguous. The V end was cut by 2 bases, the J end by 4 bases, with 5 bases between. Germline V gives CDR1 SGHTA, CDR2 FQGNSA. The CDR3 runs 12 residues. CDR3 bases: TGTGCCAGCAGCTTAATGGGCTATGGCTACACCTTC. Protein product: CASSLMGYGYTF.

The chain combines TRBV10-3 with TRBJ2-3, with 7 nucleotides matching TRBD2. Germline lookup yields CDR1 ENHRY and CDR2 SYGVKD. This CDR3 is built from 13 residues. J was trimmed by 2 bases and V by 7 bases; bases with no gene match: 3. The CDR3 DNA reads TGTGCCATCACCGGGGGGACCACAGATACGCAGTATTTT. As protein: CAITGGTTDTQYF.

V is TRBV11-2 and J is TRBJ2-3; TRBD2 agrees at 13 bases. The V gene's germline CDR1 is SGHAT and CDR2 FQNNGV. The CDR3 has 18 amino acids. Unmatched junction bases numbered 6, after V lost 1 base and J lost 2 bases. The CDR3 loop is CASSLVRTSGGSTDTQYF. As DNA, the CDR3 is TGTGCCAGCAGCTTAGTTAGGACTAGCGGGGGTTCCACAGATACGCAGTATTTT.

This clonotype was seen a few times. The rearrangement links TRBV20-1 to TRBJ2-1, with 9 bases lining up with TRBD2. The germline V gene has CDR1 DFQATT and CDR2 SNEGSKA (reference sequence). This CDR3 comprises 13 residues. With 7 bases clipped from V and 6 bases from J, the junction kept 7 bases outside the gene matches. CDR3 sequence: CSEGASGINEQFF. In DNA, the CDR3 is TGCAGTGAAGGCGCTAGCGGGATCAATGAGCAGTTCTTC.

This clonotype has only one observation. The rearrangement joins TRBV3-1 to TRBJ1-1; D is uncertain. V dropped 1 base and J dropped 5 bases, with 8 bases sitting between them. CDR3 length: 13 amino acids. Germline V gene data show CDR1 as LGHDT and CDR2 as YNNKEL (reference sequence). Written as DNA, the CDR3 is TGTGCCAGCAGCCAAGGGTTTTGGACTGAAGCTTTCTTT. Translated, it gives CASSQGFWTEAFF.